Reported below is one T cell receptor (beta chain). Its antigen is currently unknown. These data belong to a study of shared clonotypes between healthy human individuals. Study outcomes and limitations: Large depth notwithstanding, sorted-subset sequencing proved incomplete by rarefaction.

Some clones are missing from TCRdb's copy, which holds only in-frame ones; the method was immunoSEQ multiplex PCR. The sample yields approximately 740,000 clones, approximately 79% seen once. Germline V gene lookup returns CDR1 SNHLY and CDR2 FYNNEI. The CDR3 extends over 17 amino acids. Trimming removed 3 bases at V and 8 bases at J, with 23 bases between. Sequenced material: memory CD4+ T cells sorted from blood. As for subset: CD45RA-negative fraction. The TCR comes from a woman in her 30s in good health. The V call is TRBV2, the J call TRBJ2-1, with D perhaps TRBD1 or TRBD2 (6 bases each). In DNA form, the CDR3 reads TGTGCCAGCAGTGATGGGGGATCGGGGGCCGGAGGATATGAGCAGTTCTTC. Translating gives CASSDGGSGAGGYEQFF.